This passage covers 11 T cell receptor beta chains from one sample sequenced in a study of OX40 agonist ivuxolimab in advanced cancers. This table comes from immunoSEQ multiplex PCR, and its TCRdb copy is limited to in-frame clones, with some not included. The data contain about 61,000 clones, 82% of them singletons. This sample comprised CD4+ or CD8+ T cells sorted from blood, obtained in a trial of the OX40 agonist ivuxolimab. The receptors were sampled from an adult with an advanced solid tumor such as melanoma, head and neck, liver or kidney cancer.

This clone was seen only a few times. V usage is TRBV19 and J usage is TRBJ1-4; 7 nucleotides line up with TRBD1. The CDR3 extends over 16 amino acids. CDR1 LNHDA and CDR2 SQIVND come from the germline V gene (reference sequence). Trimming took 7 bases from V and 3 from J; bases not matched to a gene: 11. In DNA form, the CDR3 reads TGTGCCAGTACCAACCAGGGGGTGCTGGCTAATGAAAAACTGTTTTTT. This encodes CASTNQGVLANEKLFF. The entire variable domain, with the rest obtained from reference TRBV19 and TRBJ1-4, is as follows: DGGITQSPKYLFRKEGQNVTLSCEQNLNHDAMYWYRQDPGQGLRLIYYSQIVNDFQKGDIAEGYSVSREKKESFPLTVTSAQKNPTAFYLCASTNQGVLANEKLFFGSGTQLSVL.

The CDR3 DNA follows: TGTGCCAGCAGCTTAGACTTACAAGAGACCCAGTACTTC. Residues: CASSLDLQETQYF. This chain uses TRBV5-5 with TRBJ2-5; unclear D gene. This CDR3 is built from 13 residues. Trimming removed 2 bases from V and 2 bases from J, with 7 bases in between. CDR1 is SGHKS and CDR2 is YYEKEE in the germline V gene (reference sequence).

The V call is TRBV18, the J call TRBJ1-1; 7 nucleotides agree with TRBD1. The CDR3 is 17 residues long. Germline assignment: CDR1 KGHSH and CDR2 LQKENI. The V segment lost 0 bases and the J segment 2 bases; nucleotides outside the gene matches: 9. The CDR3 bases are TGTGCCAGCTCACCACCAACCAGGGGGGGACTCAACACTGAAGCTTTCTTT. Its protein product is CASSPPTRGGLNTEAFF.

The V and J genes are TRBV28 and TRBJ2-5, with D perhaps TRBD1 (6 bases). Germline V gene sequence: CDR1 MDHEN, CDR2 SYDVKM. V lost 8 bases and J lost 5, with 15 bases in between. The CDR3 is 13 amino acids. CDR3 sequence reads: CASGNRVKETQYF. The CDR3 DNA reads as TGTGCCAGCGGAAACAGGGTTAAGGAGACCCAGTACTTC.

The chain links TRBV30 to TRBJ2-1; D gene uncertain. The germline V gene encodes CDR1 GTSNPN and CDR2 SVGIG (reference sequence). Between the trimmed V and J ends, which lost 1 base and 0 bases, there was a span of 4 bases. The CDR3 length is 13 residues. CDR3 region: CAWSGSSYNEQFF. The CDR3 DNA is TGTGCCTGGAGTGGCAGCTCCTACAATGAGCAGTTCTTC. The full variable domain, in which reference TRBV30 and TRBJ2-1 provide the parts outside the CDR3, is SQTIHQWPATLVQPVGSPLSLECTVEGTSNPNLYWYRQAAGRGLQLLFYSVGIGQISSEVPQNLSASRPQDRQFILSSKKLLLSDSGFYLCAWSGSSYNEQFFGPGTRLTVL.

This clone occurred a few times. The DNA for the CDR3 is TGTGCCAGCAGCCAACAGAGGACAGGGGCTAACTATGGCTACACCTTC. Amino acid sequence: CASSQQRTGANYGYTF. This chain joins TRBV7-3 and TRBJ1-2; 9 bases map to TRBD1. Germline lookup yields CDR1 SGHTA and CDR2 FQGTGA. The length of the CDR3 is 16 residues. J gave up 0 bases and V 5 bases, and 7 bases lay outside the gene matches.

This clone was detected a few times. The chain couples TRBV11-2 to TRBJ1-1; 8 positions agree with TRBD1. V trimming: 3 bases; J trimming: 3 bases; junction bases outside the gene matches: 6. CDR1 is SGHAT and CDR2 is FQNNGV in the germline V gene. This CDR3 has 15 amino acids. In DNA, the CDR3 is TGTGCCAGCAGCTTCTATCAGGGGGCCTACACTGAAGCTTTCTTT. Amino acid sequence: CASSFYQGAYTEAFF.

This chain uses TRBV7-2 with TRBJ1-2; no reliable D call. V was clipped by 5 bases and J by 8 bases, with 21 bases between them. The CDR3 is 15 amino acids. Germline CDR1 SGHTA, CDR2 FQGNSA. The CDR3 coding sequence is TGTGCCAGCAGCCCTCGGACCCTCTCACCGGGAGGCTACACCTTC. Translation gives CASSPRTLSPGGYTF.

The V call is TRBV18, the J call TRBJ2-5; perhaps TRBD2 as D (6 bases). Gene TRBJ2-7 matches the end of the DNA better, so the J call may be wrong. Germline V gene data show CDR1 as KGHSH and CDR2 as LQKENI. This CDR3 contains 15 residues. The CDR3 nucleotides are TGTGCCAGCTCCTTAAGGGACGGGAGCTCCTACGAGCAGTACTTC. Translation gives CASSLRDGSSYEQYF.

The V and J genes are TRBV7-2 and TRBJ2-2, with 11 positions matching TRBD2. Germline CDR1 and CDR2: SGHTA and FQGNSA. This CDR3 is 15 amino acids long. Trimming removed 5 bases from V and 5 bases from J; junction bases left unmatched: 4. CDR3 nucleotide sequence: TGTGCCAGCAGCGGGGGACTAGCGGCTACCGGGGAGCTGTTTTTT. It yields the protein CASSGGLAATGELFF.

This rearrangement joins TRBV9 to TRBJ1-5, with 11 bases fitting TRBD1. The CDR3 is made up of 15 amino acids. Trimming cost V 4 bases and J 5 bases; bases outside gene matches: 5. The V gene's germline CDR1 is SGDLS and CDR2 YYNGEE. DNA of the CDR3: TGTGCCAGCAGCTGGACAGGGGGCAAGGATCAGCCCCAGCATTTT. This gives the protein CASSWTGGKDQPQHF.